The sample holds a few counts of the clone carrying this TCR beta chain. Its antigen is unknown. These data belong to a study of beta chain features in type 1 diabetes. Findings and caveats of the study: Researchers could not determine here whether HLA type influences TCRB rearrangement. Type 1 diabetes patients had TCRB CDR3s that were shorter (moderately but significantly so) in all four CD4+ subsets. Cells with high TCR expression could be over-represented by cDNA sequencing.

Trimming at V came to 3 bases and at J to 3 bases, leaving 8 bases not matched to a gene. The CDR3 runs 15 residues. Germline CDR1 reads SGHNT; CDR2 reads YYREEE (reference sequence). All of the isolated RNA was reverse transcribed, so expressed TCRB transcripts were sequenced. Profiled with immunoSEQ multiplex PCR; TCRdb holds only in-frame clones, not every one. The repertoire holds about 330,000 clones, with roughly 9.6% as singletons. The TCR originated in a woman aged 25 to 39 in good health. The sequencing input was naive CD4+ T cells from blood. The rearrangement links TRBV5-4 to TRBJ1-1; TRBD1 agrees at 7 bases. The CDR3 sequence is CASSWPGQRDTEAFF. In DNA form, the CDR3 reads TGTGCCAGCAGCTGGCCGGGACAGCGGGACACTGAAGCTTTCTTT.